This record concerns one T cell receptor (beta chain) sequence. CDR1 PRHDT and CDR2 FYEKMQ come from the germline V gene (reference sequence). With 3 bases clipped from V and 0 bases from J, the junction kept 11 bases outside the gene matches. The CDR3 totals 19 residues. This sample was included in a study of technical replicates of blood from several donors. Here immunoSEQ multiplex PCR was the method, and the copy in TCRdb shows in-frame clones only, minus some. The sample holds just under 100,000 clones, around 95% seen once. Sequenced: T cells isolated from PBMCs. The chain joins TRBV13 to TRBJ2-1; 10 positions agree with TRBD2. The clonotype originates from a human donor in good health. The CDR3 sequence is CASSFFGLAVMSSYNEQFF. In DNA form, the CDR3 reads TGTGCCAGCAGCTTCTTCGGACTAGCGGTTATGAGCTCCTACAATGAGCAGTTCTTC.